This T cell receptor (beta chain) was obtained from a study of blood T cell repertoires in COVID-19. As for the study in general: The United States, Italy and Spain provided the acute and convalescent COVID-19 samples.

Using immunoSEQ multiplex PCR, the repertoire was profiled, and TCRdb retains in-frame clones only, with some absent. The sample carries around 170,000 clones, roughly 90% recorded once. The CDR3 sequence is 15 residues long. Trimming pared 3 bases from V and 4 bases from J, leaving 13 bases between. CDR1 and CDR2 (germline): SGHRS, YFSETQ. V and J are TRBV5-1 and TRBJ2-2; possible D gene TRBD2, 7 bases. The TCR was taken from a man aged 60 to 69 with acute or convalescent COVID-19. Sequenced sample: peripheral blood. CDR3 DNA: TGCGCCAGCAGCTCGGGCGGGGGCGTCACCGGGGAGCTGTTTTTT. Translation: CASSSGGGVTGELFF.